A single sample gave rise to the 31 T cell receptor beta chains below, sequenced in a study of blood T cell repertoires in COVID-19 (dated by TCRdb to 2018 to 2020). The library was generated by the immunoSEQ multiplex PCR assay. Imported from immuneACCESS, the table was reduced by TCRdb to in-frame sequences with V and J called. These copies leave out some clones; in studies compared against another copy, an unresolved V gene accounts for under half, and the cause of the remainder is not known. Recorded for this sample are about 190,000 clones; over 75% of them occurred a single time. The ten biggest clones cover roughly an eighth of the sample. Input material: peripheral blood. The receptors were gathered from a woman aged 45-65 years with acute or convalescent COVID-19.

The chain recombines TRBV14 with TRBJ2-3; TRBD2 matches 8 bases. CDR1 is SGHDN and CDR2 is FVKESK in the germline V gene. The CDR3 consists of 17 residues. The V gene end was trimmed by 1 base and the J gene end by 0 bases; junction bases not matched to a gene: 6. CDR3 sequence reads: CASSQVGSGSSTDTQYF. The CDR3 region has the DNA TGTGCCAGCAGCCAAGTCGGCAGCGGGAGTAGCACAGATACGCAGTATTTT.

The V and J genes are TRBV2 and TRBJ1-1; the D gene is possibly TRBD1 (6 bases). The V gene's germline CDR1 is SNHLY and CDR2 FYNNEI. The CDR3 totals 13 residues. Trimming shortened V by 7 bases and J by 3 bases, and 12 bases separated the two germline ends. The CDR3 bases are TGTGCCAGCAATTTACAGGGAGACACTGAAGCTTTCTTT. Its translation: CASNLQGDTEAFF.

The rearrangement links TRBV5-1 to TRBJ1-6; 9 bases align to TRBD1. With V trimmed by 4 bases and J by 0 bases, 8 bases remained unmatched. The CDR3 sequence is 18 residues long. CDR1 is SGHRS and CDR2 is YFSETQ in the germline V gene. The CDR3 loop reads CASSLHGQGSSYNSPLHF. The CDR3 DNA sequence: TGCGCCAGCAGCCTACACGGACAGGGGAGCTCCTATAATTCACCCCTCCACTTT.

The chain is built from TRBV5-5 and TRBJ2-1; tentatively, D is TRBD1 (8 bases). Germline V gives CDR1 SGHKS, CDR2 YYEKEE (reference sequence). V was clipped by 5 bases and J by 2 bases, with 17 bases between them. CDR3 length: 16 amino acids. CDR3 sequence: CASSQTGGAPYNEQFF. CDR3 DNA sequence: TGTGCCAGCAGTCAAACAGGGGGGGCCCCCTACAATGAGCAGTTCTTC.

This clone showed up just once. The rearrangement uses TRBV24-1 and TRBJ2-7; D is uncertain. The germline V and J ends were trimmed by 1 base and 3 bases, with 6 bases remaining between them. CDR3 length: 13 residues. CDR1 and CDR2 from the germline V gene are KGHDR and SFDVKD. The CDR3 DNA follows: TGTGCCACCAGTGATTTACTCAACTACGAGCAGTACTTC. This encodes CATSDLLNYEQYF.

The chain couples TRBV14 to TRBJ1-2; 10 bases line up with TRBD1. The germline gives CDR1 SGHDN, CDR2 FVKESK. The CDR3 contains 17 residues. J gave up 3 bases and V 3 bases, and 10 bases lay outside the gene matches. The CDR3 coding sequence is TGTGCCAGCAGCCACATGGGACAGGGGAGCGTCTACTATGGCTACACCTTC. Its protein is CASSHMGQGSVYYGYTF.

The rearrangement joins TRBV7-9 to TRBJ2-1, with no clear D. This CDR3 contains 14 residues. CDR1 is SEHNR and CDR2 is FQNEAQ in the germline V gene (reference sequence). The V gene lost 1 base and the J gene lost 3 bases, with 7 bases spanning the gap. CDR3 bases: TGTGCCAGCAGCTTAGACAGTAGCTACAATGAGCAGTTCTTC. This sequence encodes CASSLDSSYNEQFF.

The chain couples TRBV24-1 to TRBJ1-5; TRBD1 is a possible D gene (6 bases). The CDR3 has 15 amino acids. Germline values: CDR1 KGHDR, CDR2 SFDVKD. V lost 6 bases to trimming and J lost 1 base, with 12 bases between them. The CDR3 region has the DNA TGTGCCACCAGTACCTCCGGACAGAGCAATCAGCCCCAGCATTTT. Translation: CATSTSGQSNQPQHF.

The V gene is TRBV5-5, the J gene TRBJ2-1; D ambiguous. Germline CDR1 and CDR2: SGHKS and YYEKEE (reference sequence). This CDR3 is built from 13 residues. Trimming pared 1 base from V and 4 bases from J, leaving 6 bases between. As DNA, the CDR3 is TGTGCCAGCAGCTTGCTCGAGTACAATGAGCAGTTCTTC. It yields the protein CASSLLEYNEQFF. Full variable domain (rest looked up from reference TRBV5-5 and TRBJ2-1): DAGVTQSPTHLIKTRGQQVTLRCSPISGHKSVSWYQQVLGQGPQFIFQYYEKEERGRGNFPDRFSARQFPNYSSELNVNALLLGDSALYLCASSLLEYNEQFFGPGTRLTVL.

The V call is TRBV19, the J call TRBJ2-7, with 7 bases lining up with TRBD1. CDR3 length equals 12 residues. Germline V gene sequence: CDR1 LNHDA, CDR2 SQIVND (reference sequence). After removal of 10 bases from V and 6 bases from J, the junction contained 9 bases not matched to a gene. The chain's CDR3 is CATNQNRGEQYF. DNA for the CDR3: TGTGCCACAAATCAAAACAGGGGCGAGCAGTACTTC.

This chain connects TRBV6-5 to TRBJ2-7; D may be TRBD1 (5 bases). V lost 0 bases and J lost 2, with 8 bases in between. Germline lookup yields CDR1 MNHEY and CDR2 SVGAGI. The CDR3 covers 14 residues. CDR3 coding DNA: TGTGCCAGCAGTTACTCCCGACAGCCCTACGAGCAGTACTTC. Amino acids: CASSYSRQPYEQYF.

The genes are TRBV21-1 and TRBJ1-5; the D call of TRBD1 is as the table states it, not checked on the DNA. TRBV21-1 is a documented pseudogene. The CDR3 runs 14 residues. The CDR3 DNA sequence: TGTGCCAGCAGCAAACCAGGGGTCAATCAGCCCCAGCATTTT. It encodes CASSKPGVNQPQHF.

This chain connects TRBV7-2 to TRBJ2-4; TRBD2 matches 10 bases. The CDR3 loop spans 19 amino acids. V lost 2 bases, J lost 1 base, and 11 bases stayed unmatched. Looked up from germline, CDR1 is SGHTA and CDR2 is FQGNSA. Here the CDR3 DNA reads TGTGCCAGCAGCTTACTAGCTAGCGGGAGTCGTACGGCCAAAAACATTCAGTACTTC. Translating gives CASSLLASGSRTAKNIQYF.

The chain carries TRBV24-1 and TRBJ2-3; 7 bases align to TRBD1. This CDR3 contains 16 residues. Germline CDR1 KGHDR, CDR2 SFDVKD. Trimming removed 4 bases from V and 3 bases from J; junction bases left unmatched: 9. The CDR3, as DNA: TGTGCCACCAGTGACCCCCGGGACAGTACTACAGATACGCAGTATTTT. Amino acids: CATSDPRDSTTDTQYF.

This sequence joins TRBV7-2 and TRBJ1-4; TRBD1 might be the D (6 bases). The CDR3 sequence is 16 residues long. The ends were cut back, 4 bases at V and 3 bases at J, with 15 bases in the middle. The germline gives CDR1 SGHTA, CDR2 FQGNSA. CDR3 sequence reads: CASSYRTGTPNEKLFF. Here the CDR3 DNA reads TGTGCCAGCAGCTACCGAACAGGGACCCCTAATGAAAAACTGTTTTTT.

The genes are TRBV3-1 (or the pseudogene TRBV3-2) and TRBJ1-2; D unclear. The CDR3 extends over 14 amino acids. The V end was cut by 1 base, the J end by 6 bases, with 12 bases between. Germline V gene sequence: CDR1 LGHDT, CDR2 YNNKEL (reference sequence). In DNA, the CDR3 is TGTGCCAGCAGCCAAGGGCGGGTGTGGGATGGCTACACCTTC. This sequence encodes CASSQGRVWDGYTF.

This clone appeared a few times. CDR3 sequence: CASSSRTGGDEKLFF. The DNA of the CDR3 is TGTGCCAGTAGTTCCCGAACAGGGGGCGACGAAAAACTGTTTTTT. The chain employs TRBV19 and TRBJ1-4; 9 bases agree with TRBD1. V dropped 5 bases and J dropped 8; count of bases not matched to a gene: 9. Germline V gene sequence: CDR1 LNHDA, CDR2 SQIVND (reference sequence). The CDR3 has 15 amino acids.

The chain recombines TRBV2 with TRBJ1-6; 7 bases fit TRBD1. The V segment lost 0 bases and the J segment 1 base; nucleotides outside the gene matches: 12. Germline values: CDR1 SNHLY, CDR2 FYNNEI. There are 20 residues in the CDR3. The CDR3 loop is CASSEAEGAGPYSYNSPLHF. DNA for the CDR3: TGTGCCAGCAGTGAAGCCGAGGGGGCTGGCCCTTATTCCTATAATTCACCCCTCCACTTT. The full variable domain, its missing parts supplied by reference TRBV2 and TRBJ1-6, is EPEVTQTPSHQVTQMGQEVILRCVPISNHLYFYWYRQILGQKVEFLVSFYNNEISEKSEIFDDQFSVERPDGSNFTLKIRSTKLEDSAMYFCASSEAEGAGPYSYNSPLHFGNGTRLTVT.

This clone has only a few counts. This chain joins TRBV28 and TRBJ1-6; possible D gene TRBD1, 6 bases. V was clipped by 7 bases and J by 3 bases, with 10 bases between them. The CDR3 spans 14 residues. CDR1 and CDR2 (germline): MDHEN, SYDVKM. The CDR3 region is CASNPGHYNSPLHF. CDR3 DNA sequence: TGTGCCAGCAATCCGGGACACTATAATTCACCCCTCCACTTT.

J is TRBJ2-7 and V is TRBV5-4; tentative D call: TRBD1 (5 bases). CDR1 SGHNT and CDR2 YYREEE come from the germline V gene (reference sequence). V lost 0 bases, J lost 1 base, and 11 bases lay in between. The CDR3 length is 15 residues. The CDR3 loop reads CASSLGTGFSYEQYF. The CDR3 DNA reads as TGTGCCAGCAGCTTGGGTACAGGTTTTTCCTACGAGCAGTACTTC.

The V call is TRBV30, the J call TRBJ1-2; D remains ambiguous. There are 12 residues in the CDR3. The V gene's germline CDR1 is GTSNPN and CDR2 SVGIG (reference sequence). With 2 bases removed from V and 8 bases from J, the gap between germline ends came to 12 bases. CDR3 DNA sequence: TGTGCCTGGAGTTACTGGGGAGAGGGCTACACCTTC. As protein: CAWSYWGEGYTF.

This clone has a single count. V and J are TRBV7-9 and TRBJ1-2, with 7 bases that match TRBD1. CDR3 size: 15 residues. Trimming cost V 5 bases and J 4 bases; bases outside gene matches: 10. Germline assignment: CDR1 SEHNR and CDR2 FQNEAQ (reference sequence). The CDR3 DNA sequence: TGTGCCAGCAGCCAACAAGGGGGACAGCTCTATGGCTACACCTTC. Protein product: CASSQQGGQLYGYTF.

The chain employs TRBV3-1 (or the pseudogene TRBV3-2) and TRBJ2-3; 8 nucleotides align to TRBD2. V gave up 6 bases and J gave up 1 base; unmatched junction bases: 0. CDR1 and CDR2 (germline): LGHDT, YNNKEL (reference sequence). The CDR3 covers 13 residues. The CDR3 coding sequence is TGTGCCAGCAGACTAGCGGGCACAGATACGCAGTATTTT. Its translation: CASRLAGTDTQYF.

The gene calls are TRBV6-5 and TRBJ1-5, with 7 bases lining up with TRBD1. V shed 6 bases, J shed 6 bases, and the junction held 5 bases outside the gene matches. The germline gives CDR1 MNHEY, CDR2 SVGAGI. The CDR3 totals 13 residues. For the CDR3, the DNA is TGTGCCAGCAGCCGACAGGGCGGTCAGCCCCAGCATTTT. It codes for CASSRQGGQPQHF.

The V gene is TRBV3-1 (or the pseudogene TRBV3-2), the J gene TRBJ1-2; 9 nucleotides match TRBD1. J was trimmed by 2 bases and V by 6 bases; bases with no gene match: 4. Germline V gene data show CDR1 as LGHDT and CDR2 as YNNKEL (reference sequence). The CDR3 has 14 amino acids. The CDR3 DNA is TGTGCCAGCAGGGACAGGGGACAGAACTATGGCTACACCTTC. It specifies CASRDRGQNYGYTF.

The chain links TRBV28 to TRBJ2-7; 12 bases match TRBD2. The length of the CDR3 is 16 residues. Germline assignment: CDR1 MDHEN and CDR2 SYDVKM. V gave up 5 bases and J gave up 5 bases; unmatched junction bases: 10. In nucleotides, the CDR3 is TGTGCCAGCAGTCCTACGCTAGCGGGAGGGCAGGACGAGCAGTACTTC. Amino acids: CASSPTLAGGQDEQYF.

V is TRBV10-3 and J is TRBJ1-2; D perhaps matches TRBD1 (5 bases). Trimming took off 4 bases at V and 1 base at J, with 10 bases between the two ends. CDR1 is ENHRY and CDR2 is SYGVKD in the germline V gene. This CDR3 comprises 14 residues. This CDR3 reads CAISGIQDNYGYTF. CDR3 DNA: TGTGCCATCAGTGGAATACAGGATAACTATGGCTACACCTTC.

A note on this clone: Other nucleotide sequences from this sample produce the same CDR3. The chain links TRBV5-1 to TRBJ2-1, with 12 bases that match TRBD2. Germline lookup yields CDR1 SGHRS and CDR2 YFSETQ. After removal of 4 bases from V and 4 bases from J, the junction contained 0 bases not matched to a gene. This CDR3 comprises 14 residues. The CDR3 loop is CASSGTSGYNEQFF. For the CDR3, the DNA is TGCGCCAGCAGCGGGACTAGCGGGTACAATGAGCAGTTCTTC.

V is TRBV9 and J is TRBJ2-2, with a possible D match to TRBD2 (6 bases). V lost 0 bases and J lost 3, with 18 bases in between. The CDR3 totals 18 residues. CDR1 and CDR2 (germline): SGDLS, YYNGEE. The CDR3 coding sequence is TGTGCCAGCAGCGTAGACCCCCTTCGGGGGACTTACACCGGGGAGCTGTTTTTT. Amino acids: CASSVDPLRGTYTGELFF.

J is TRBJ2-7 and V is TRBV5-6; TRBD1 matches at 7 bases. The CDR3 contains 14 residues. Germline-derived CDR1 and CDR2 are SGHDT and YYEEEE. J was trimmed by 2 bases and V by 3 bases; bases with no gene match: 5. CDR3 sequence reads: CASSWTGLPYEQYF. CDR3 in DNA: TGTGCCAGCAGCTGGACAGGCCTCCCCTACGAGCAGTACTTC.

In its sample, this clone was seen a few times. This sequence joins TRBV6-2 or TRBV6-3 and TRBJ1-2, with no clear D. CDR1 is MNHEY and CDR2 is SVGEGT in the germline V gene. V shed 6 bases and J shed 4 bases, with 15 bases lying between them. The CDR3 runs 14 residues. The CDR3 DNA follows: TGTGCCAGCAGCCAGACCTATCTAGCCTATGGCTACACCTTC. Translating it yields CASSQTYLAYGYTF.